The T cell receptor (beta chain) described here comes from a study of blood T cell repertoires in COVID-19 (dated by TCRdb to 2018 to 2020). Regarding the complete study: Collaborator samples came from the United States, Italy and Spain and covered acute and convalescent phases of COVID-19. The prospective study material was composed of cDNA or gDNA derived from T cells, B-cell-depleted T cells, or PBMCs. Deeply sampled blood TCRbeta repertoires from subjects exposed to, actively infected with, or recovered from COVID-19 were included in the dataset. The repertoires were made available in a free public database intended to serve as a resource for research on the immune response to SARS-CoV-2. Samples were obtained from the ongoing ImmuneRACE study (first 160 participants) and from about 1,300 subjects provided by 6 global collaborators. Nearly every sample came with metadata listing a de-identified subject ID, COVID-19 status, age in years and sex. Where available, HLA class I and class II types were taken from metadata supplied by the sample provider and were not determined by assay-based typing.

Comment on this clone: Its antigen specificity is not known. Per-base qualities were not stored, and no clone one base away is much larger.

Enrolling through a virtual design, the prospective study's participants ranged in age from roughly 18 to 90 years and lived across 24 United States geographic areas. In the prospective study, cohorts were assigned on the basis of participant-reported clinical history obtained from a screening survey and a study questionnaire. In the prospective study, whole blood, serum and a nasopharyngeal or oropharyngeal swab were collected from each participant by mobile phlebotomists. Additional blood draws and questionnaires over a 2-month period could optionally be provided by prospective study participants. Blood samples from the prospective study were shipped frozen or at room temperature prior to DNA extraction. The CDR3 measures 17 amino acids from cysteine to phenylalanine. Here the CDR3 DNA is all that survives: 51 bases in frame from base 1. Between the V and J ends, shortened by 0 bases and 0 bases respectively, the junction contains 14 bases. From the germline V gene, CDR1 is MGHDK and CDR2 is SYGVNS.

Here is what the overall study found, with its caveats: Clinical and demographic metadata were provided uncurated, with the amount varying by source and participant.

The immunoSEQ Assay, a bias-controlled multiplex PCR, was used to amplify TCRbeta CDR3 regions from genomic DNA. Per the source publication's procedure: Within the assay, amplification of reference gene primers was used to estimate how many nucleated cells each sample contained. Sequence reads were collapsed and filtered to measure the absolute abundance of every unique TCRbeta CDR3 rearrangement. For each sample, productive Simpson clonality was calculated by taking the square root of Simpson's diversity index across productive rearrangements. Not all clones reach the TCRdb copy of this immuneACCESS table, which keeps in-frame sequences only. Checked studies attribute under half of the gap to unresolved V genes and leave the rest unexplained. The V and J calls and the clone size are those of that table, but D and trimming were determined from the DNA. For this sample the table gives 300,000 to 500,000 clones, of which 88% were detected only once. Around 1.9% of the sample is taken by the ten largest.

Sequenced material: PBMCs or T cells enriched from blood (not recorded which). The chain uses TRBV25-1 and TRBJ1-2; the D gene cannot be named for sure. The origin of this receptor is a woman in her thirties or forties with acute COVID-19. The CDR3 protein is CASSEYYPTLANYGYTF. The DNA is as follows: TGTGCCAGCAGTGAATATTACCCGACTCTAGCTAACTATGGCTACACCTTC.